Presented here are 9 T cell receptor beta chains from one specimen sequenced in a study of blood T cell repertoires in COVID-19. Method: immunoSEQ multiplex PCR; TCRdb's copy keeps in-frame clones and lacks some. The sample lists approximately 140,000 clones; around nine tenths were seen once. The sequencing sample was made of peripheral blood. Receptors were obtained from a man aged 45-65 years with active or convalescent COVID-19.

This chain connects TRBV7-3 to TRBJ2-2; 8 positions match TRBD2. The CDR3 sequence is 14 residues long. J was trimmed by 9 bases and V by 2 bases; bases with no gene match: 5. Germline V CDR1 and CDR2: SGHTA, FQGTGA. CDR3 region: CASSLQAGDRELFF. The CDR3 DNA follows: TGTGCCAGCAGCTTACAAGCGGGGGACCGGGAGCTGTTTTTT.

V and J are TRBV7-9 and TRBJ2-5, with TRBD2 matching 14 bases. The germline gives CDR1 SEHNR, CDR2 FQNEAQ (reference sequence). V was clipped by 8 bases and J by 5 bases; unmatched bases: 10. This CDR3 region has 16 residues. CDR3 in amino acids: CASAPGLAGVVETQYF. In DNA form, the CDR3 reads TGTGCCAGCGCCCCGGGACTAGCGGGAGTTGTGGAGACCCAGTACTTC.

The chain carries TRBV6-4 and TRBJ1-6; D is uncertain. CDR3 length: 13 amino acids. Germline CDR1 is MRHNA and CDR2 is SNTAGT. Between the trimmed V and J ends, which lost 8 bases and 7 bases, there was a span of 12 bases. The CDR3: CASSARKNSPLHF. The CDR3 bases are TGTGCCAGCTCTGCCAGGAAAAATTCACCCCTCCACTTT.

This chain uses TRBV4-1 with TRBJ2-7, with 14 bases that match TRBD2. With V trimmed by 4 bases and J by 3 bases, 2 bases remained unmatched. The CDR3 has 15 residues. The V gene's germline CDR1 is MGHRA and CDR2 YSYEKL. This CDR3 reads CASSLGLAGVYEQYF. Written as DNA, the CDR3 is TGCGCCAGCAGCCTGGGACTAGCGGGAGTCTACGAGCAGTACTTC.

The chain recombines TRBV4-3 with TRBJ2-7, with D perhaps TRBD2 (5 bases). CDR3 length: 13 residues. CDR1 is LGHNA and CDR2 is YSLEER in the germline V gene. The ends were cut back, 3 bases at V and 6 bases at J, with 12 bases in the middle. CDR3 protein: CASSQSTAAEQYF. For the CDR3, the DNA is TGCGCCAGCAGCCAGTCAACAGCGGCCGAGCAGTACTTC.

The chain combines TRBV7-2 with TRBJ2-5; 7 bases are a match to TRBD1. J was trimmed by 3 bases and V by 5 bases; bases with no gene match: 9. Germline CDR1 and CDR2: SGHTA and FQGNSA. The CDR3 extends over 15 amino acids. The CDR3 bases are TGTGCCAGCAGCCTTATGACAGGGCGGGAAGAGACCCAGTACTTC. It codes for CASSLMTGREETQYF.

The CDR3 nucleotides are TGTGCCAGCAGTTACTCGATGACTGGGGAGCTGTTTTTT. This encodes CASSYSMTGELFF. This chain links TRBV6-6 with TRBJ2-2; D unclear. The CDR3 has 13 residues. The germline V gene has CDR1 MNHNY and CDR2 SVGAGI (reference sequence). V gave up 0 bases and J gave up 8 bases, with 7 bases separating them.

The rearrangement uses TRBV6-5 and TRBJ2-5; 11 bases are a match to TRBD2. Germline loops: CDR1 MNHEY, CDR2 SVGAGI. V lost 4 bases to trimming and J lost 5 bases; unmatched junction nucleotides: 3. The CDR3 spans 14 residues. CDR3 sequence: CASSSLAGGETQYF. As DNA, the CDR3 is TGTGCCAGCAGTTCATTAGCGGGAGGGGAGACCCAGTACTTC.

The chain recombines TRBV11-2 with TRBJ2-1; 8 bases fit TRBD1. Germline V lookup: CDR1 SGHAT, CDR2 FQNNGV. CDR3 length: 16 residues. V lost 4 bases to trimming and J lost 3 bases; unmatched junction nucleotides: 8. CDR3 amino acids: CASSSMTGAFYNEQFF. For the CDR3, the DNA is TGTGCCAGCAGCTCGATGACAGGGGCCTTCTACAATGAGCAGTTCTTC.